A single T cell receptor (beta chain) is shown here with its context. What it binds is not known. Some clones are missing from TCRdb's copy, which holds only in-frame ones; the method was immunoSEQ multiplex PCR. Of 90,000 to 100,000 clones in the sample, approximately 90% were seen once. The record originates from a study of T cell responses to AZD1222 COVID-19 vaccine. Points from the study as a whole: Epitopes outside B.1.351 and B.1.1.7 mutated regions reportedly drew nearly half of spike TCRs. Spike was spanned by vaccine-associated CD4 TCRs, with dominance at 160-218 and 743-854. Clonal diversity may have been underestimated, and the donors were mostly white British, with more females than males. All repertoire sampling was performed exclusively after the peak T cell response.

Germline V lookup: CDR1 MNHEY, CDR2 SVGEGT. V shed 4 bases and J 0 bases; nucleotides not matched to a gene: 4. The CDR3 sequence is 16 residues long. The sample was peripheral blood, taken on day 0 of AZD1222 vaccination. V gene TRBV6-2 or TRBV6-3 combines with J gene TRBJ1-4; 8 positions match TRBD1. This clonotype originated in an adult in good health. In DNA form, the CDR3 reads TGTGCCAGCAGTTCCGACAGGGGCCCAACTAATGAAAAACTGTTTTTT. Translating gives CASSSDRGPTNEKLFF.